This T cell receptor beta chain appears in the sequencing data of a study of spatial heterogeneity in lung cancer. Findings of the study overall: Ubiquitous expanded tumor TCRs showed up in blood more at resection than follow-up.

This clonotype was counted ten times or more. Its specificity is not known. This CDR3 region has 15 residues. Trimming took off 0 bases at V and 8 bases at J, with 11 bases between the two ends. Germline CDR1 reads SGHTA; CDR2 reads FQGNSA. Time point noted: blood at routine non-recurrence follow-up after resection. Using its own MiXCR run on the 5' RACE reads, TCRdb lists one record per CDR3 protein. The table records fewer than 30,000 distinct CDR3 sequences, about a tenth of them present only once. The TCR comes from a male donor with early-stage non-small cell lung cancer. Sample: PBMCs, taken at follow-up. The chain carries TRBV7-2 and TRBJ1-6, with D perhaps TRBD1 (5 bases). The CDR3 sequence: CASSLATGGDSPLHF. CDR3 DNA sequence: TGTGCCAGCAGCTTAGCAACCGGGGGTGATTCACCCCTCCACTTT. Complete variable domain (other parts from reference TRBV7-2 and TRBJ1-6): GAGVSQSPSNKVTEKGKDVELRCDPISGHTALYWYRQSLGQGLEFLIYFQGNSAPDKSGLPSDRFSAERTGGSVSTLTIQRTQQEDSAVYLCASSLATGGDSPLHFGNGTRLTVT.